This TCR beta chain originates from a study of shared clonotypes between healthy human individuals. V lost 7 bases to trimming and J lost 2 bases, with 9 bases between them. This CDR3 has 12 residues. The V gene's germline CDR1 is SGHKS and CDR2 YYEKEE (reference sequence). Genomic DNA of every subset was divided equally among multiple immunoSEQ plates. Generated by immunoSEQ multiplex PCR, the TCRdb table keeps only in-frame clones and is missing some. There are approximately 590,000 clones in the sample; roughly 95% occur only once, and 0.1% to 0.11% lies in the top ten. The naive CD8 fraction comprised CD45RO-negative cells positively selected for CCR7 and excluded terminally differentiated effector memory CD45RA+ cells.

The receptor comes from a woman aged 25 to 39 in good health. The rearrangement links TRBV5-5 to TRBJ1-1; unclear D gene. Specimen: naive CD8+ T cells sorted from blood. The DNA for the CDR3 is TGTGCCAGCCTAGGATCTAACACTGAAGCTTTCTTT. This translates into CASLGSNTEAFF.